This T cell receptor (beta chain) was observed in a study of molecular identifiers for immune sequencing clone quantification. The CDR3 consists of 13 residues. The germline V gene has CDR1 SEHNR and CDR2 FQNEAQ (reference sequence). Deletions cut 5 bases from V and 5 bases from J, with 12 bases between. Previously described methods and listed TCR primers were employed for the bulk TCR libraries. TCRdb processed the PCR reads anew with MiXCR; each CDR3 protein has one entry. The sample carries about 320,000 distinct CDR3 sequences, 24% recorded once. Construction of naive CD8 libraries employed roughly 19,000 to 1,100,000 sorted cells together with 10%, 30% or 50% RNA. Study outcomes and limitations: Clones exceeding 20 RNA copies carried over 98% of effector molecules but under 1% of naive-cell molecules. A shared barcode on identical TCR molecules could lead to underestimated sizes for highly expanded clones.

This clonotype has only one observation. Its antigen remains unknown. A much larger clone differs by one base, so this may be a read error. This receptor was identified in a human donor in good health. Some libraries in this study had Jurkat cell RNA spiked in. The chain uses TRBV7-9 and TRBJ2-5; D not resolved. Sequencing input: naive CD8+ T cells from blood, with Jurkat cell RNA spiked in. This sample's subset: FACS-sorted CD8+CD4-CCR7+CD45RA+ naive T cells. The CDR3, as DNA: TGTGCCAGCAGCGATGGACCTCAGGAGACCCAGTACTTC. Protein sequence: CASSDGPQETQYF.